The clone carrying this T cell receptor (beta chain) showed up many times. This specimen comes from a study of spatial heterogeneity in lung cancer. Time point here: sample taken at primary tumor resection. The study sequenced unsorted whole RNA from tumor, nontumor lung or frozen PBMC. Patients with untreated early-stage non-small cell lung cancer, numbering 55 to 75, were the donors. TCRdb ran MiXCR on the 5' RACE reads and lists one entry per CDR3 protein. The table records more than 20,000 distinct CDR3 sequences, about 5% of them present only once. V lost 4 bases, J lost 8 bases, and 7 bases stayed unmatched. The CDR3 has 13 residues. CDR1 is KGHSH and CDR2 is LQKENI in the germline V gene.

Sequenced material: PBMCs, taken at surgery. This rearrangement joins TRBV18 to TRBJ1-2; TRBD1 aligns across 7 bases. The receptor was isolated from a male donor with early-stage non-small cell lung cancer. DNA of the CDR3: TGTGCCAGCTCACAGGACAGGACCTACGGCTACACCTTC. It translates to CASSQDRTYGYTF.